Following are 4 T cell receptor beta chains from one sample sequenced in a study of Graves' ophthalmopathy and Graves' hyperthyroidism. As the template, RNA transcripts were used to amplify TCR beta CDR3 regions. An opening RT-PCR round employed HTBI primers and preceded a second-round multiplex PCR. TCRdb fed the multiplex PCR reads into MiXCR, producing one record per CDR3 protein. Among over 450,000 distinct CDR3 sequences listed, approximately 14% were seen once. Sequenced material: blood. The receptor set was obtained from a woman aged 25 to 39 with Graves' ophthalmopathy.

Only one count was recorded for this clonotype. This sequence joins TRBV28 and TRBJ2-7; D is undetermined. The better agreement between TRBJ2-5 and the DNA end casts doubt on the J call. CDR3 size: 14 residues. Germline V CDR1 and CDR2: MDHEN, SYDVKM. CDR3 sequence (DNA): TGTGCCAGCAGTTTTTACCACAAACAAGAGACCCAGTACTTC. Protein sequence: CASSFYHKQETQYF.

This clonotype was seen many times. The V and J genes are TRBV10-3 and TRBJ1-3; D unclear. The germline V gene has CDR1 ENHRY and CDR2 SYGVKD. This CDR3 is 17 amino acids long. Deletions cut 0 bases from V and 0 bases from J, with 12 bases between. CDR3 sequence: CAISESGLRVSGNTIYF. The CDR3 bases are TGTGCCATCAGTGAGTCCGGCCTAAGGGTCTCTGGAAACACCATATATTTT.

This chain links TRBV6-5 with TRBJ1-2, with TRBD1 identical over 8 bases. The J segment lost 7 bases and the V segment lost 2 bases, leaving 6 bases of the junction unmatched. This CDR3 is built from 14 residues. From germline, CDR1 is MNHEY and CDR2 SVGAGI. Here the CDR3 reads CASSYRTGSGGYTF. CDR3 DNA sequence: TGTGCCAGCAGTTACCGGACAGGGAGCGGTGGCTACACCTTC.

Regarding this clonotype: The conserved phenylalanine or tryptophan normally closing the CDR3 is absent here, so this likely arose from a read error. V usage is TRBV15 and J usage is TRBJ2-4, with D tentatively TRBD2 (6 bases). Looked up from germline, CDR1 is LNHNV and CDR2 is YYDKDF (reference sequence). This CDR3 is 17 amino acids long. Trimming stripped 3 bases from V and 0 bases from J, with 15 bases between. DNA for the CDR3: TGTGCCACCAGCAGTTCCATAGCGGACCTAGCCAAAAACATTCAGTACCTC. It is translated as CATSSSIADLAKNIQYL.